The clone carrying this T cell receptor (beta chain) was seen a few times. The CDR3 is 14 amino acids. Trimming took 4 bases from V and 6 from J, leaving 16 bases between them. CDR1 and CDR2 from the germline V gene are SGHRS and YFSETQ. These data belong to a study of cytomegalovirus exposure and HLA in healthy donors. The primer mix had 60 Vbeta and 13 Jbeta primers. TCRdb keeps only in-frame clones here, not all; method: immunoSEQ multiplex PCR. The sample consists of some 150,000 clones, 65% to 85% of them appearing once. Sequencing input: PBMCs. The chain joins TRBV5-1 to TRBJ1-1, with D possibly being TRBD1 (6 bases). The clonotype originates from a man aged 45-65 years in good health and CMV-seronegative. CDR3 DNA: TGCGCCAGCAGCGCAAGAACAGGGTACCCTGAAGCTTTCTTT. It translates to CASSARTGYPEAFF.